This TCR beta chain was identified during a study of T cells in localized non-small cell lung cancer. Findings and caveats of the study: One tumor region alone was sequenced, and heterogeneity therefore remains possible.

Method: immunoSEQ multiplex PCR; TCRdb's copy keeps in-frame clones and lacks some. This sample has roughly 2,800 clones, with about 25% found just once. About this clone itself: Its antigen is not known.

This CDR3 has 13 amino acids. V shed 4 bases and J shed 0 bases, with 9 bases lying between them. CDR1 is SQVTM and CDR2 is ANQGSEA in the germline V gene. The sample consisted of lung tumor tissue, taken before any cancer treatment. This rearrangement joins TRBV29-1 to TRBJ1-1; D is undetermined. The clonotype was recovered from a man aged 35 to 69 with stage I squamous cell lung carcinoma. CDR3 DNA sequence: TGCAGCGTTGCGAACAGTCTGAACACTGAAGCTTTCTTT. This gives the protein CSVANSLNTEAFF.